Described below is a single T cell receptor (beta chain) sequence and its context. The data are from a study of blood T cell repertoires in COVID-19. V lost 0 bases and J 0 bases, leaving 9 bases between the germline ends. The germline gives CDR1 LGHNT, CDR2 FRNRAP. The CDR3 has 16 amino acids. Clones were read by immunoSEQ multiplex PCR, and TCRdb kept only the in-frame ones, dropping some. The sample records 95,000 to 150,000 clones, roughly 90% being singletons. The chain carries TRBV12-5 and TRBJ2-1; tentatively, D is TRBD1 (5 bases). The sample consisted of peripheral blood. The sequence was obtained from a man in his fifties with acute or convalescent COVID-19. The CDR3, as DNA: TGTGCTAGTGGTTTGGTTAGGGGCAGCTCCTACAATGAGCAGTTCTTC. This translates into CASGLVRGSSYNEQFF. The full variable domain, with the rest looked up from reference TRBV12-5 and TRBJ2-1, is DARVTQTPRHKVTEMGQEVTMRCQPILGHNTVFWYRQTMMQGLELLAYFRNRAPLDDSGMPKDRFSAEMPDATLATLKIQPSEPRDSAVYFCASGLVRGSSYNEQFFGPGTRLTVL.